This T cell receptor beta chain was captured in a study of cytomegalovirus exposure and HLA in healthy donors (dated by TCRdb to the late 2010s). With regard to the full study: According to an earlier analysis of 587 of the donors, about 179 million T cells yielded roughly 110 million unique TCR beta sequences and roughly 280 Gb of sequence data. All discovery cohort repertoires had been generated on a single sequencing platform. Of the approximately 400 genotyped donors, 70% to 90% were placed in the genetic ancestry cluster associated with self-reported Caucasian donors. In addition to the first cohort of about 650 subjects, a separate validation cohort of approximately 130 different subjects was used. To predict cytomegalovirus infection status, the study brought together high-throughput TCR immunosequencing, statistical association of individual TCRs with disease status, and machine learning. An earlier analysis of several hundred of the donors applied high-throughput TCR beta sequencing to assess whether each TCR beta V gene segment acted as functional or pseudogenic. A later genetic analysis took genome-wide SNP genotypes for about 65% of the 666 donors and used that subset as a discovery cohort. HLA typing included class I and class II loci at four-digit resolution. Donor age, sex, ethnicity and CMV serostatus were compiled alongside the repertoire data. In the later analysis, no new phenotypic data were used to find candidate immune exposures; instead, reliance was placed on TCR beta sequences and their occurrence across donors. The number of typed donors differed by locus: about 629-630 for A, B, C, DRB1 and DQB1; approximately 540 for DQA1; fewer than 610 for DPA1; and roughly 450 for DPB1. The T cell repertoires of some 700 subjects were profiled by immunosequencing and related to cytomegalovirus serostatus. Roughly five DR-DQ haplotypes were handled as single units for association and clustering because linkage in the cohort was strong. A later analysis re-analyzed previously published TCR beta repertoires from roughly 690 donors and added high-resolution HLA genotyping to study TCR occurrence patterns. The study aimed to test whether cataloging public T cell receptors could reveal signatures of past pathogen exposure. Approximately 300 gigabases of sequencing data and tens of millions of unique TCR sequences were included in an early release covering about 700 HLA-typed donors. Among about 410 genotyped donors of the cohort, an average of about 220,000 unique TCR beta nucleotide sequences was sequenced per donor, of which about 18% were non-productive.

For this clone: It lacks a known antigen. It has no much larger one-base neighbor in the sample; base qualities were not kept.

What the research found in general, with its limitations: According to a later analysis, TCR association rates differed among HLA loci, with DRB1 alleles showing the most associated TCRs and HLA-C alleles showing the fewest. When HLA alleles, especially DR and DQ, strongly co-occurred, TCR associations were difficult to assign to individual alleles. A total of about 180 TCR beta chains were listed by the study as associated with cytomegalovirus. In a later analysis, around 17,000 TCR beta sequences were associated with specific HLA alleles at a false discovery rate of 0.05. In an earlier analysis of around 500 of the donors, most TCR beta V segments appeared in productive rearrangements about 90% or about 30% of the time, broadly matching IMGT annotations. Sequencing depth was assumed to be roughly uniform across donors in the presence/absence analyses, though that assumption may not hold. A cluster of highly shared sequence variants was judged likely to represent a technical artifact of the sequencing pipeline. Because the 87-base-pair reads could not distinguish some IMGT-functional V segments, including TRBV6-2 and TRBV6-3, those segments were excluded. Across donors, most TCR sequences were observed very rarely, whereas some public TCRs were present in many individuals. Because counts were too low, about 18 rarely observed V segments, including chromosome 9 orphons, were excluded from the earlier analysis of 587 of the donors. Linkage disequilibrium might explain the correlated functional status among segregating V segments, but an unknown experimental factor could not be excluded. The cohort was sequenced for TCR beta chains only, and without alpha or paired-chain data the features that could be detected were limited. According to a later analysis, parvovirus B19, influenza, CMV and Epstein-Barr virus appeared linked to several top co-occurrence clusters. A further reported finding was that TCR beta sequences accurately predicted the HLA-A and HLA-B alleles for most subjects in the first cohort. HLA typing was unavailable for some donors at each locus, so association tests used only the typed subset. The authors suggested that the approach could potentially be generalized to other disease states and immunological phenotypes. The only immune exposure information available for the cohort was CMV serostatus. In a later analysis, HLA-associated TCR beta chains were found to be more clonally expanded and to have lower generation probabilities than equally common non-associated chains. In both the original and validation cohorts, the classifier was reported to diagnose cytomegalovirus status with high specificity and sensitivity. In vitro tests confirmed that a few of the cytomegalovirus-associated TCR beta chains recognize cytomegalovirus antigens. A later genetic analysis associated a missense DCLRE1C variant with V-gene and J-gene trimming of TCR beta chains, and an independent cohort replicated the association. In a later genetic analysis, fewer N-insertions in productive TCRs were reported among donors in an Asian-associated ancestry cluster than the approximately 710-donor mean. A later analysis found that most CMV-associated TCR beta chains appeared HLA-restricted, with HLA associations seemingly driven largely by CMV exposure.

The protocol used for the library was the immunoSEQ multiplex PCR assay. For the multiplex PCR, a mixture combining 60 forward primers for TCR Vbeta segments and 13 reverse primers for TCR Jbeta segments was used. The CDR3 region of rearranged TCR beta genes was amplified from genomic DNA with a multiplex PCR assay. Amplified TCR beta libraries were sequenced as 87-base-pair reads on the Illumina HiSeq System. Processing in the source paper ran as follows. A later analysis counted around 72 million unique TCR beta chains across the 690 or so repertoires, and some 11 million of these chains were shared by at least two donors. Raw reads were error-corrected and collapsed into unique sequences by a nearest-neighbor algorithm in which closely related sequences were merged to remove PCR and sequencing errors. To assign V, D and J gene segments, CDR3 sequences were aligned to IMGT reference sequences. For a sequence to be retained, a match of at least six nucleotides to both a V gene segment and a J gene segment was required. Rearrangements were called productive when the CDR3 lacked stop codons and stayed in frame with V and J; all others were non-productive. Following IMGT convention, CDR3 was defined as the stretch from the second conserved V-encoded cysteine to the conserved J-encoded phenylalanine. The earlier analysis of a few hundred of the donors excluded sequences that lacked an unambiguous match to a single V gene segment. In an earlier analysis of 587 of the donors, V segments were called functional above 56.7% productive rearrangements and were called segregating when the between-donor standard deviation exceeded 5%. A statistical classification framework was developed to diagnose cytomegalovirus status using the catalog of TCR beta chain sequences. V and J gene assignment, in a later analysis, came from comparing TCR nucleotide sequences with IMGT/GENE-DB human TR gene sequences. The TCRdist pipeline was used in a later analysis to assign CDR3 sequences and most-parsimonious VDJ recombination scenarios. In a later analysis, each TCR beta chain was defined by its CDR3 amino acid sequence together with its V-gene family, and reads without a unique V-gene family were excluded. A later analysis removed over 500 highly shared, low-generation-probability nucleotide sequences to deal with suspected cross-contamination and a sequencing artifact. For each public chain, a later analysis derived a clonal expansion index from normalized ranks of inferred template counts within each repertoire. In a later analysis, generation probabilities were computed using a VDJ recombination model fitted to out-of-frame rearrangements, and the results were checked against IGoR. In a later analysis, hypergeometric tests were used to score TCR-TCR, TCR-HLA and TCR-CMV co-occurrence, with a repertoire-size bias correction applied to TCR pairs. In a later analysis, false discovery rates were estimated by permuting HLA or CMV assignments 20 times. In a later analysis, co-occurring TCRs were grouped using DBSCAN, and TCRdist sequence similarity was added for clustering within HLA-allele-positive subsets. For co-occurrence clustering, repertoires with fewer than 30,000 or more than 120,000 public chains were excluded, along with roughly 5 repertoires with anomalous nucleotide sharing. As stored in TCRdb, this immuneACCESS dataset retains in-frame rearrangements with V and J assigned. A fraction of the clones does not appear; measured against another copy, unresolved V genes explain less than half of the discrepancy, and the remainder lacks a known reason. That table supplies the V and J calls and clone size; D and trimming were determined from the DNA. Counted in this sample were some 78,000 clones; around 68% of them appeared once. The leading ten clones occupy about 9% of the sample.

The cohort comprised some 730 healthy bone marrow donors. At the time of sampling, every cohort member was nominally healthy, though immune exposures that went unrecorded were likely present. The donor tested CMV seropositive and was one of the 289 seropositive cohort members. Every donor gave a peripheral blood sample, and the peripheral blood mononuclear cells from that sample were used for TCR beta sequencing. The Qiagen DNeasy Blood Extraction Kit was used to extract genomic DNA from the blood cell samples. The CDR3 measures 15 amino acids from cysteine to phenylalanine. Left in the record is the CDR3 DNA by itself, 45 bases read in frame from the first base. Sequences SGHRS (CDR1) and YFSETQ (CDR2) are obtained from the germline V gene. V has 4 bases trimmed and J has 3 bases trimmed; junction bases matching no gene number 7.

The V and J segments used are TRBV5-1 and TRBJ2-1, with 7 junctional bases fitting TRBD1. The sequence was collected from a man aged 40-50 years in good health and CMV-seropositive. Sequenced input: PBMCs. The DNA reads TGCGCCAGCAGCCCCGGGACAGAAATCTACAATGAGCAGTTCTTC. This yields the protein CASSPGTEIYNEQFF.